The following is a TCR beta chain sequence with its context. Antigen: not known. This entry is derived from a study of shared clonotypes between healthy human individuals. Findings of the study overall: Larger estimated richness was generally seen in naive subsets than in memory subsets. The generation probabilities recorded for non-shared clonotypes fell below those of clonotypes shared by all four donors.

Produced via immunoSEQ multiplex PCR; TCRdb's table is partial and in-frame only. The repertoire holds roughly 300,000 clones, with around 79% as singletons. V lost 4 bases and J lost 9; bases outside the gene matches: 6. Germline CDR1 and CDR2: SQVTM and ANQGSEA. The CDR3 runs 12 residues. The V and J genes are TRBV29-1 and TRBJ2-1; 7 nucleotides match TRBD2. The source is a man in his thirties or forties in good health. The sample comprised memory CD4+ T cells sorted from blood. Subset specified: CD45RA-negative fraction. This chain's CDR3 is CSVGAAGAEQFF. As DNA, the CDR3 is TGCAGCGTTGGGGCGGCGGGAGCTGAGCAGTTCTTC.